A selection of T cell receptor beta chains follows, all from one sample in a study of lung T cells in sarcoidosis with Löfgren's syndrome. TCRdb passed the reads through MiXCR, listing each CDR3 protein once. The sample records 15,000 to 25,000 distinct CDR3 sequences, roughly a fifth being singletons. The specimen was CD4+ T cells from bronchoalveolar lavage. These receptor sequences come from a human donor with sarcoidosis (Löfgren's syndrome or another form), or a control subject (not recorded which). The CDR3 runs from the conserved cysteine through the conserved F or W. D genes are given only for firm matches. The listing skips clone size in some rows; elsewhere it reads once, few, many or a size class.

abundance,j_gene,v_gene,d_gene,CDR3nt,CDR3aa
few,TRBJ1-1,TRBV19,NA,TGTGCCAGTAGTGGGGACGCCTCTCCTGAAGCTTTCTTT,CASSGDASPEAFF
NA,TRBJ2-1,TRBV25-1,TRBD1,TGTGCCAGCAGTGAAAGTGGGGACAGGGGCCTCGGGGAGCAGTCCTTC,CASSESGDRGLGEQSF
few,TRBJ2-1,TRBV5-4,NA,TGTGCCAGCAGCTTGGCCAGGGCAGATGAGCAGTTCTTC,CASSLARADEQFF
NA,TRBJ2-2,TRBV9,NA,TGTGCCAGCAGCCCCAGGACAGATCTCAACACCGGGGAGCTGTTTTTT,CASSPRTDLNTGELFF
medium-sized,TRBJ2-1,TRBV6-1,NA,TGTGCCAGCAGTGAATTCGGAGGTGGTACACGAAATGAGCAGTTCTTC,CASSEFGGGTRNEQFF
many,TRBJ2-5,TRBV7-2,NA,TGTGCCAGCAGCCCGCGTTCGGGGGCTAGCGGACTCGGGGAGACCCAGTACTTC,CASSPRSGASGLGETQYF
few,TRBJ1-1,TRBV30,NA,TGTGCCTGGAGTGTAGGGGTTCGGAACACTGAAGCTTTCTTT,CAWSVGVRNTEAFF
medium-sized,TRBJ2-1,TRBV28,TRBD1,TGTGCCAGCAGTGTCCCCTCGGGACAGCCCTGGATCAATGAGCAGTTCTTC,CASSVPSGQPWINEQFF
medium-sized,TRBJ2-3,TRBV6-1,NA,TGTGCCAGCAGTTCGCGTAGCCTAGCCGTTAGCACAGATACGCGGTATTTT,CASSSRSLAVSTDTRYF
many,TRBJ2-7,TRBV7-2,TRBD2,TGTGCCAGCAGTTTGGGACCCATAGCGGGAGCCTACGAGCAGTACTTC,CASSLGPIAGAYEQYF
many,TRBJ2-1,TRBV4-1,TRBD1,TGCGCCAGCAGCCTCTGGACAGGGAGCTCCTACAATGAGCAGTTCTTC,CASSLWTGSSYNEQFF
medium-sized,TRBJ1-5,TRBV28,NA,TGTGCCAGCAGTTTACGGCCGCGGAATCAGCCCCAGCATTTT,CASSLRPRNQPQHF
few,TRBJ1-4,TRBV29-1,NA,TGCAGCATTTACGGCCTTGATGAAAAACTGTTTTTT,CSIYGLDEKLFF
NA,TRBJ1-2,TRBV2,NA,TGTGCCAGCAGTCGGGACCTACGACGTGGCTACACCTTC,CASSRDLRRGYTF